This T cell receptor beta chain originates from a study of cytomegalovirus exposure and HLA in healthy donors. Study in general: In terms of ancestry, the Caucasian-associated cluster contained 75% to 90% of the approximately 400 genotyped donors. Notes on the study in general: It was 164 TCR beta chains that were listed as cytomegalovirus-associated.

J lost 7 bases, V lost 3 bases, and 12 bases had no gene match. The CDR3 is made up of 16 amino acids. The V gene's germline CDR1 is SGHTA and CDR2 FQGNSA. In the PCR, 60 Vbeta and 13 Jbeta primers were used. Using immunoSEQ multiplex PCR, the repertoire was profiled, and TCRdb retains in-frame clones only, with some absent. This table holds approximately 180,000 clones, 84% found once. In the case of this clone: The antigen remains unidentified.

The source is a girl aged 10 to 17 in good health and CMV-seropositive. The V call is TRBV7-2, the J call TRBJ2-5, with 9 bases that match TRBD2. Sequences were obtained from PBMCs. The CDR3 here is CASSFQRGALGATQYF. The DNA of the CDR3 is TGTGCCAGCAGCTTTCAGCGGGGGGCCCTCGGTGCGACCCAGTACTTC. The variable domain in full, with the rest retrieved from reference TRBV7-2 and TRBJ2-5, is GAGVSQSPSNKVTEKGKDVELRCDPISGHTALYWYRQSLGQGLEFLIYFQGNSAPDKSGLPSDRFSAERTGGSVSTLTIQRTQQEDSAVYLCASSFQRGALGATQYFGPGTRLLVL.